Each of the 25 T cell receptor beta chains below was sequenced from the same sample in a study of beta chain features in type 1 diabetes. cDNA synthesis used the whole RNA isolate, giving expressed TCRB sequences. TCRdb's table, derived via immunoSEQ multiplex PCR, lists solely in-frame clones and lacks some. The sample has about 340,000 clones, roughly 8% seen once. Sample: central memory CD4+ T cells from blood. These receptors were collected from a woman under 30 in good health.

The table lists this clone with a few counts. V gene TRBV5-6 combines with J gene TRBJ2-5; D call uncertain. The CDR3 has 16 amino acids. The ends were cut back, 3 bases at V and 5 bases at J, with 20 bases in the middle. The germline V gene has CDR1 SGHDT and CDR2 YYEEEE. This chain's CDR3 is CASSSRRTSFRETQYF. The CDR3 nucleotides are TGTGCCAGCAGCTCACGACGAACAAGTTTTCGGGAGACCCAGTACTTC.

V and J are TRBV7-2 and TRBJ2-5; tentatively, D is TRBD1 or TRBD2 (6 bases each). The V and J ends lost 8 bases and 4 bases respectively, with 20 bases between them. Germline V gene lookup returns CDR1 SGHTA and CDR2 FQGNSA. There are 15 residues in the CDR3. The chain's CDR3 is CASGNTEGGPETQYF. DNA for the CDR3: TGTGCCAGCGGAAATACGGAGGGGGGACCAGAGACCCAGTACTTC.

CDR3 amino acids: CASSLVGGATEAFF. The CDR3 region has the DNA TGTGCCAGCAGCTTAGTAGGGGGCGCGACTGAAGCTTTCTTT. The rearrangement links TRBV7-8 to TRBJ1-1, with 7 bases lining up with TRBD1. The CDR3 totals 14 residues. Germline CDR1 is SGHVS and CDR2 is FQNEAQ. J lost 5 bases, V lost 1 base, and 4 bases had no gene match. The full variable domain, rest sourced from reference TRBV7-8 and TRBJ1-1, is GAGVSQSPRYKVAKRGQDVALRCDPISGHVSLFWYQQALGQGPEFLTYFQNEAQLDKSGLPSDRFFAERPEGSVSTLKIQRTQQEDSAVYLCASSLVGGATEAFFGQGTRLTVV.

This clone was seen a handful of times. This sample also contains other DNA sequences that code for the same CDR3. The chain uses TRBV7-6 and TRBJ1-1, with D uncertain. V gave up 1 base and J gave up 5 bases, with 8 bases separating them. This CDR3 is built from 13 residues. Germline V gives CDR1 SGHVS, CDR2 FNYEAQ. The CDR3 bases are TGTGCCAGCAGCTTAGGTCAAGGAACTGAAGCTTTCTTT. Translation: CASSLGQGTEAFF.

V and J are TRBV28 and TRBJ1-5; D may be TRBD1 (5 bases). The germline V and J ends were trimmed by 3 bases and 0 bases, with 24 bases remaining between them. The germline gives CDR1 MDHEN, CDR2 SYDVKM. The CDR3 runs to 20 residues. CDR3 DNA sequence: TGTGCCAGCAGTTTGGCCTTCGGGGCCGGGCGGCGGAATAGCAATCAGCCCCAGCATTTT. Its protein product is CASSLAFGAGRRNSNQPQHF.

V is TRBV7-9 and J is TRBJ2-3; a possible D gene is TRBD2 (6 bases). The V end lost 6 bases, the J end lost 0 bases, and 13 bases lay between the germline ends. Germline lookup yields CDR1 SEHNR and CDR2 FQNEAQ (reference sequence). CDR3 length: 15 residues. This CDR3 is CASSSGVRSTDTQYF. The CDR3 DNA is TGTGCCAGCAGTAGCGGTGTGCGTAGCACAGATACGCAGTATTTT.

The J gene is TRBJ2-3, the V gene TRBV6-5, with a possible D match to TRBD2 (7 bases). This CDR3 region has 13 residues. V lost 9 bases, J lost 3 bases, and 13 bases lay in between. Germline V gene data show CDR1 as MNHEY and CDR2 as SVGAGI. The CDR3 nucleotides are TGTGCCAGTGGGGGGGCTGGGACAGATACGCAGTATTTT. Protein: CASGGAGTDTQYF.

The J gene is TRBJ1-2, the V gene TRBV6-1; no clear D gene. CDR3 length equals 15 residues. Trimming cost V 2 bases and J 4 bases, with 14 bases left between them. Germline CDR1 and CDR2: MNHNS and SASEGT. CDR3 coding DNA: TGTGCCAGCAGTGAAAATGTCGTTGGAGGCTATGGCTACACCTTC. Its protein product is CASSENVVGGYGYTF.

A single count supports this clone. The rearrangement uses TRBV9 and TRBJ2-3; 8 bases agree with TRBD1. This CDR3 has 15 amino acids. The V gene end was trimmed by 4 bases and the J gene end by 7 bases; junction bases not matched to a gene: 11. The V gene's germline CDR1 is SGDLS and CDR2 YYNGEE. The CDR3 nucleotides read TGTGCCAGCAGCTTGACCCCTACAGGGGGAAATACGCAGTATTTT. Residues: CASSLTPTGGNTQYF.

This chain uses TRBV27 with TRBJ1-2; D not resolved. CDR1 is MNHEY, CDR2 SMNVEV, per germline (reference sequence). Trimming took 4 bases from V and 7 from J, leaving 19 bases between them. The CDR3 is made up of 15 amino acids. DNA for the CDR3: TGTGCCAGCAGTTACGACGTGGTAAGAGGCTTTGGCTACACCTTC. Translated, it gives CASSYDVVRGFGYTF.

The sample holds many counts of this clone. As DNA, the CDR3 is TGTGCCAGCAGTCGTGACAGGGTTGATGAGACCCAGTACTTC. It yields the protein CASSRDRVDETQYF. V usage is TRBV28 and J usage is TRBJ2-5, with TRBD1 matching over 7 bases. V lost 5 bases, J lost 5 bases, and 8 bases stayed unmatched. Per germline, CDR1 MDHEN and CDR2 SYDVKM. The length of the CDR3 is 14 residues. The whole variable domain, remainder taken from reference TRBV28 and TRBJ2-5, is DVKVTQSSRYLVKRTGEKVFLECVQDMDHENMFWYRQDPGLGLRLIYFSYDVKMKEKGDIPEGYSVSREKKERFSLILESASTNQTSMYLCASSRDRVDETQYFGPGTRLLVL.

The V call is TRBV4-2, the J call TRBJ2-5; TRBD1 agrees at 8 bases. The V segment lost 0 bases and the J segment 2 bases; nucleotides outside the gene matches: 2. Germline V CDR1 and CDR2: LGHNA, YNFKEQ. This CDR3 has 15 amino acids. CDR3 coding DNA: TGTGCCAGCAGCCAAGAGGACAGGGCACAAGAGACCCAGTACTTC. Translated, it gives CASSQEDRAQETQYF.

The table lists this clone with a few counts. The J gene is TRBJ2-5, the V gene TRBV15; the D gene is possibly TRBD2 (6 bases). The V gene lost 4 bases and the J gene lost 5 bases, with 17 bases spanning the gap. The CDR3 length is 15 residues. Germline lookup yields CDR1 LNHNV and CDR2 YYDKDF (reference sequence). In DNA, the CDR3 is TGTGCCACCAGCACGTCGGCTAGCGTCGTGGAGACCCAGTACTTC. It is translated as CATSTSASVVETQYF.

The chain has TRBV4-3 and TRBJ2-3; 8 nucleotides line up with TRBD2. Germline trimming cut 4 bases from V and 0 bases from J; bases unmatched to any gene: 6. The CDR3 has 16 amino acids. CDR1 and CDR2 (germline): LGHNA, YSLEER. For the CDR3, the DNA is TGCGCCAGCAGCCCACAGACTAGCGTAAGCACAGATACGCAGTATTTT. Protein sequence: CASSPQTSVSTDTQYF.

This clone appeared many times. The chain has TRBV28 and TRBJ2-6; D not certain. CDR3 length equals 14 residues. The germline CDR1 and CDR2 sequences are MDHEN and SYDVKM. V lost 6 bases, J lost 2 bases, and 8 bases lay in between. This CDR3 is CASSPYPGANVLTF. CDR3 in DNA: TGTGCCAGCAGCCCGTATCCTGGGGCCAACGTCCTGACTTTC.

The chain combines TRBV5-6 with TRBJ2-5, with D uncertain. This CDR3 spans 13 amino acids. V lost 2 bases to trimming and J lost 6 bases, with 11 bases between them. Looked up from germline, CDR1 is SGHDT and CDR2 is YYEEEE. The CDR3 sequence: CASSFQVGKTQYF. CDR3 bases: TGTGCCAGCAGCTTTCAGGTCGGAAAGACCCAGTACTTC.

The table lists this clone with a few counts. The rearrangement links TRBV6-1 to TRBJ2-7; D may be TRBD1 or TRBD2 (5 bases each). Germline assignment: CDR1 MNHNS and CDR2 SASEGT. Trimming cost V 3 bases and J 3 bases, with 15 bases left between them. The CDR3 contains 15 residues. The CDR3 loop reads CASSDRDLTHYEQYF. The CDR3 DNA reads TGTGCCAGCAGTGACCGGGACCTCACCCACTACGAGCAGTACTTC.

This clone has at least ten counts. The chain joins TRBV29-1 to TRBJ1-1; D possibly corresponds to TRBD1 (6 bases). The CDR3 is made up of 15 amino acids. Trimming took off 2 bases at V and 0 bases at J, with 13 bases between the two ends. Per germline, CDR1 SQVTM and CDR2 ANQGSEA. The CDR3 DNA is TGCAGCGTTGAATCTCACGGACAGTTGAACACTGAAGCTTTCTTT. This encodes CSVESHGQLNTEAFF.

This clone was seen only a few times. The V call is TRBV6-5, the J call TRBJ1-1; D is perhaps TRBD1 (5 bases). V dropped 6 bases and J dropped 6 bases, with 17 bases sitting between them. CDR1 is MNHEY, CDR2 SVGAGI, per germline. This CDR3 has 14 amino acids. As DNA, the CDR3 is TGTGCCAGCAGAAGGGGAGGGCCTGGGCCTGAAGCTTTCTTT. It translates to CASRRGGPGPEAFF.

This clone was seen only a few times. The chain is built from TRBV10-3 and TRBJ1-5; 9 bases align to TRBD1. In germline, CDR1 is ENHRY, CDR2 SYGVKD. The CDR3 has 14 amino acids. V lost 2 bases and J lost 6; bases outside the gene matches: 2. The CDR3 region is CAISEKQGAQPQHF. CDR3 nucleotide sequence: TGTGCCATCAGTGAGAAACAGGGGGCTCAGCCCCAGCATTTT.

The gene calls are TRBV19 and TRBJ2-7; TRBD2 might be the D (6 bases). With 0 bases removed from V and 3 bases from J, the gap between germline ends came to 15 bases. The CDR3 totals 16 residues. The germline V gene encodes CDR1 LNHDA and CDR2 SQIVND (reference sequence). The CDR3 nucleotides read TGTGCCAGTAGTATAGACGGGACGGGAGCGTACTACGAGCAGTACTTC. As protein: CASSIDGTGAYYEQYF.

This clone was picked up a small number of times. V gene TRBV7-2 combines with J gene TRBJ2-7; D is perhaps TRBD2 (5 bases). In germline, CDR1 is SGHTA, CDR2 FQGNSA. CDR3 length equals 13 residues. V was shortened by 4 bases and J by 5 bases, with 12 bases between the two germline ends. CDR3 sequence: CASSSGLGHEQYF. The CDR3, as DNA: TGTGCCAGCAGCTCCGGACTTGGCCACGAGCAGTACTTC.

The rearrangement links TRBV15 to TRBJ1-4, with D unresolved. The CDR3 has 14 residues. Trimming cost V 1 base and J 8 bases, with 11 bases left between them. CDR1 and CDR2 (germline): LNHNV, YYDKDF (reference sequence). The CDR3 loop reads CATSRVLEREKLFF. The DNA for the CDR3 is TGTGCCACCAGCAGAGTCCTTGAAAGGGAAAAACTGTTTTTT. The entire variable domain, with the rest obtained from reference TRBV15 and TRBJ1-4, is as follows: DAMVIQNPRYQVTQFGKPVTLSCSQTLNHNVMYWYQQKSSQAPKLLFHYYDKDFNNEADTPDNFQSRRPNTSFCFLDIRSPGLGDTAMYLCATSRVLEREKLFFGSGTQLSVL.

This rearrangement joins TRBV5-1 to TRBJ1-1, with a weak D call TRBD1 (5 bases). The germline gives CDR1 SGHRS, CDR2 YFSETQ. V lost 2 bases, J lost 1 base, and 9 bases lay in between. The CDR3 consists of 14 residues. The CDR3 nucleotides read TGCGCCAGCAGCTTAGATACAGGGAACACTGAAGCTTTCTTT. Translated, it gives CASSLDTGNTEAFF.

In its sample, this clone was seen many times. The V gene is TRBV28, the J gene TRBJ1-2, with D uncertain. Germline V gene sequence: CDR1 MDHEN, CDR2 SYDVKM. This CDR3 region has 15 residues. Between the trimmed V and J ends, which lost 2 bases and 5 bases, there was a span of 15 bases. The CDR3 region has the DNA TGTGCCAGCAGTTTAGCACTCCCTCTCCGATATGGCTACACCTTC. This translates into CASSLALPLRYGYTF.